Below, 7 T cell receptor beta chains from the same sample are listed, as sequenced in a study of CD8+ T cells in alopecia areata. Sequencing relied on a cDNA template that was reverse transcribed from extracted RNA. TCRdb keeps only in-frame clones here, not all; method: immunoSEQ multiplex PCR. The sample carries some 160,000 clones, less than 65% recorded once. Sequenced sample: CD8+ T cells sorted from blood. The receptors here all came from a human donor in good health.

This clone was counted only a few times. The chain employs TRBV29-1 and TRBJ2-7; 9 bases match TRBD2. Germline CDR1 and CDR2: SQVTM and ANQGSEA. This CDR3 is 14 amino acids long. The ends lost 5 bases at V and 4 bases at J; junction bases unmatched: 9. The CDR3 protein is CSVPSYSGSYEQYF. CDR3 DNA: TGCAGCGTTCCTAGCTATAGCGGGAGTTACGAGCAGTACTTC.

The chain carries TRBV9 and TRBJ1-3; D perhaps matches TRBD1 (6 bases). Germline assignment: CDR1 SGDLS and CDR2 YYNGEE. This CDR3 is built from 16 residues. Trimming took 2 bases from V and 2 from J, leaving 14 bases between them. The CDR3 DNA reads TGTGCCAGCAGCGTCCGAACAGGGATCGCTGGAAACACCATATATTTT. It is translated as CASSVRTGIAGNTIYF.

This clone was counted only a few times. V is TRBV4-1 and J is TRBJ2-1; D call uncertain. The germline CDR1 and CDR2 sequences are MGHRA and YSYEKL. This CDR3 region has 13 residues. The ends were cut back, 3 bases at V and 9 bases at J, with 12 bases in the middle. Here the CDR3 DNA reads TGCGCCAGCAGCCACCGAATTGCGGTTGAGCAGTTCTTC. This gives the protein CASSHRIAVEQFF.

This chain joins TRBV2 and TRBJ2-1, with D unresolved. The CDR3 runs 11 residues. Germline V gene sequence: CDR1 SNHLY, CDR2 FYNNEI. Trimming left V 7 bases short and J 5 bases short, with 6 bases between. The CDR3 is CASISHNEQFF. CDR3 coding DNA: TGTGCCAGCATCAGCCACAATGAGCAGTTCTTC. Full variable domain (remainder filled in from reference TRBV2 and TRBJ2-1): EPEVTQTPSHQVTQMGQEVILRCVPISNHLYFYWYRQILGQKVEFLVSFYNNEISEKSEIFDDQFSVERPDGSNFTLKIRSTKLEDSAMYFCASISHNEQFFGPGTRLTVL.

The genes are TRBV11-2 and TRBJ2-7, with 8 bases matching TRBD1. Looked up from germline, CDR1 is SGHAT and CDR2 is FQNNGV. CDR3 length: 13 residues. The CDR3 protein is CAVGTGGSYEQYF. CDR3 DNA sequence: TGTGCTGTGGGCACAGGGGGCTCCTACGAGCAGTACTTC.

This clone was counted only a few times. The chain employs TRBV11-2 and TRBJ2-3; 9 bases are a match to TRBD2. The length of the CDR3 is 16 residues. From germline, CDR1 is SGHAT and CDR2 FQNNGV. V shed 5 bases, J shed 4 bases, and the junction held 10 bases outside the gene matches. As DNA, the CDR3 is TGTGCCAGCAGCCCCCTAGCGGGACGCTTCCCAGATACGCAGTATTTT. Encoded protein: CASSPLAGRFPDTQYF.

The J gene is TRBJ2-7, the V gene TRBV4-1, with 8 bases fitting TRBD2. The CDR3 sequence is 15 residues long. Germline V gene lookup returns CDR1 MGHRA and CDR2 YSYEKL. V dropped 4 bases and J dropped 3; count of bases not matched to a gene: 8. The CDR3 region is CASSPSGSLNYEQYF. CDR3 DNA: TGCGCCAGCAGCCCAAGCGGGAGCCTAAACTACGAGCAGTACTTC.